This is a list of T cell receptor beta chains from one sample in a study of graft-versus-host responses after intestinal transplantation. These receptors lack a known antigen. The repertoire was sequenced with immunoSEQ multiplex PCR; TCRdb's copy has only in-frame clones and lacks some. The sample holds roughly 120,000 clones, 90% seen once. Material: unstimulated CD4+ T cells sorted from spleen or lymph node cells, obtained before intestinal transplant. Receptors originate from a human donor who received an intestinal transplant. Both conserved end residues are part of each CDR3. A D gene is named only where the DNA matches it firmly. For some rows the clone size is stated as once, few or many, or as a class when expanded; others skip it.

CDR3 DNA: TGCGCCAGCAGCTCGGACAGGGGTTTCAATGAGCAGTTCTTC
CDR3 protein: CASSSDRGFNEQFF
clone size: .
D gene: TRBD1
J gene: TRBJ2-1
V gene: TRBV5-1

CDR3 DNA: TGTGCCAGCAGCGCCCAGCCGGGACTAGAATTAAATACGCAGTATTTT
CDR3 protein: CASSAQPGLELNTQYF
clone size: .
D gene: TRBD2
J gene: TRBJ2-3
V gene: TRBV9

CDR3 DNA: TGTGCCTGGAGAGACAGGGGGGAGGGCTACACCTTC
CDR3 protein: CAWRDRGEGYTF
clone size: few
D gene: TRBD1
J gene: TRBJ1-2
V gene: TRBV30

CDR3 DNA: TGTGCCAGCCGTGGACAGGGTATCGGGGAGCTGTTTTTT
CDR3 protein: CASRGQGIGELFF
clone size: .
D gene: TRBD1
J gene: TRBJ2-2
V gene: TRBV2

CDR3 DNA: TGTGCCTGGAGTGATTCCCGGGCCCGGGGAAAGGATACGCAGTATTTT
CDR3 protein: CAWSDSRARGKDTQYF
clone size: .
D gene: .
J gene: TRBJ2-3
V gene: TRBV30

CDR3 DNA: TGTGCCAGCAGCTTCTCTTCCCTCACCGGGGAGCTGTTTTTT
CDR3 protein: CASSFSSLTGELFF
clone size: once
D gene: .
J gene: TRBJ2-2
V gene: TRBV11-3

CDR3 DNA: TGCGCCAGCAGCCAAATGGCTAGCAATGAGCAGTTCTTC
CDR3 protein: CASSQMASNEQFF
clone size: .
D gene: .
J gene: TRBJ2-1
V gene: TRBV4-1

CDR3 DNA: TGTGCCAGCAGCTTGGCGGTACTAGCCAAAAACATTCAGTACTTC
CDR3 protein: CASSLAVLAKNIQYF
clone size: .
D gene: .
J gene: TRBJ2-4
V gene: TRBV28

CDR3 DNA: TGTGCCAGCAGCTTGGCAGGGACAGCATCCTACGAGCAGTACTTC
CDR3 protein: CASSLAGTASYEQYF
clone size: few
D gene: TRBD1
J gene: TRBJ2-7
V gene: TRBV5-4

CDR3 DNA: TGTGCCAGCAGTGAGAACAGGGGAGGTACCTATGGCTACACCTTC
CDR3 protein: CASSENRGGTYGYTF
clone size: .
D gene: TRBD1
J gene: TRBJ1-2
V gene: TRBV28

CDR3 DNA: TGCGCCAGCAGCTTGGAGGCGGGACTATACGAGCAGTACTTC
CDR3 protein: CASSLEAGLYEQYF
clone size: .
D gene: TRBD2
J gene: TRBJ2-7
V gene: TRBV5-1

CDR3 DNA: TGTGCCAGTAGTATGGGCAGGAACACTGAAGCTTTCTTT
CDR3 protein: CASSMGRNTEAFF
clone size: .
D gene: .
J gene: TRBJ1-1
V gene: TRBV19

CDR3 DNA: TGTGCCAGTAGTACCAGGGGACGGCTAGCGCGGGGGCCCTCCTACGAGCAGTACTTC
CDR3 protein: CASSTRGRLARGPSYEQYF
clone size: .
D gene: .
J gene: TRBJ2-7
V gene: TRBV19

CDR3 DNA: TGTGCCAGCAGTTACTCTAATCTCGCCAACTCGGTGCAGTACTTC
CDR3 protein: CASSYSNLANSVQYF
clone size: .
D gene: .
J gene: TRBJ2-7
V gene: TRBV6-5

CDR3 DNA: TGTGCCAGCAGTGGGGACTCCAACACCGGGGAGCTGTTTTTT
CDR3 protein: CASSGDSNTGELFF
clone size: .
D gene: .
J gene: TRBJ2-2
V gene: TRBV2

CDR3 DNA: TGTGCTAGCTCTAGCGGGAGTGGAGGCTACGAGCAGTACTTC
CDR3 protein: CASSSGSGGYEQYF
clone size: .
D gene: TRBD2
J gene: TRBJ2-7
V gene: TRBV12-5

CDR3 DNA: TGTGCCAGCAGTGAAGCCCCCAGCGGGTCCTACAATGAGCAGTTCTTC
CDR3 protein: CASSEAPSGSYNEQFF
clone size: .
D gene: .
J gene: TRBJ2-1
V gene: TRBV2

CDR3 DNA: TGTGCCAGCAGCCCCGGGGGCTCTGGGGCCAACGTCCTGACTTTC
CDR3 protein: CASSPGGSGANVLTF
clone size: .
D gene: .
J gene: TRBJ2-6
V gene: TRBV5-4

CDR3 DNA: TGTGCCAGCAGCTTGGCGGGAGGCGGCCACGAGCAGTACTTC
CDR3 protein: CASSLAGGGHEQYF
clone size: .
D gene: TRBD2
J gene: TRBJ2-7
V gene: TRBV7-3

CDR3 DNA: TGTGCCAGCAGTAATAGATCTGGACAGGGGGCGCGGGCTTTCTTT
CDR3 protein: CASSNRSGQGARAFF
clone size: .
D gene: TRBD1
J gene: TRBJ1-1
V gene: TRBV6-1

CDR3 DNA: TGTGCCAGCTCATTTGACAGTGCTAACTATGGCTACACCTTC
CDR3 protein: CASSFDSANYGYTF
clone size: .
D gene: .
J gene: TRBJ1-2
V gene: TRBV18

CDR3 DNA: TGTGCCAGCAGCTTTAGGAGGGGCACCGGGGAGCTGTTTTTT
CDR3 protein: CASSFRRGTGELFF
clone size: .
D gene: .
J gene: TRBJ2-2
V gene: TRBV27

CDR3 DNA: TGTGCCAGTAGTAACTTAGGGGGCGGGGAGACCCAGTACTTC
CDR3 protein: CASSNLGGGETQYF
clone size: .
D gene: TRBD1
J gene: TRBJ2-5
V gene: TRBV19

CDR3 DNA: TGCGCCAGCAGCTTACAGGGACCCTCAGAGACCCAGTACTTC
CDR3 protein: CASSLQGPSETQYF
clone size: .
D gene: .
J gene: TRBJ2-5
V gene: TRBV5-1

CDR3 DNA: TGTGCCAGCAGCCGTCTCCAGGGGGCCAACGTCCTGACTTTC
CDR3 protein: CASSRLQGANVLTF
clone size: .
D gene: .
J gene: TRBJ2-6
V gene: TRBV2

CDR3 DNA: TGTGCCAGCAGTTCACCGGGACAGGGGGCTGTTAATGGCTACACCTTC
CDR3 protein: CASSSPGQGAVNGYTF
clone size: .
D gene: TRBD1
J gene: TRBJ1-2
V gene: TRBV25-1

CDR3 DNA: TGTGCCTGGGCGGGTTCGGGAAGAGTCACAGATACGCAGTATTTT
CDR3 protein: CAWAGSGRVTDTQYF
clone size: .
D gene: .
J gene: TRBJ2-3
V gene: TRBV30

CDR3 DNA: TGTGCCAGCAGCTTGGTCGGTGATACGCAGTATTTT
CDR3 protein: CASSLVGDTQYF
clone size: .
D gene: .
J gene: TRBJ2-3
V gene: TRBV5-4